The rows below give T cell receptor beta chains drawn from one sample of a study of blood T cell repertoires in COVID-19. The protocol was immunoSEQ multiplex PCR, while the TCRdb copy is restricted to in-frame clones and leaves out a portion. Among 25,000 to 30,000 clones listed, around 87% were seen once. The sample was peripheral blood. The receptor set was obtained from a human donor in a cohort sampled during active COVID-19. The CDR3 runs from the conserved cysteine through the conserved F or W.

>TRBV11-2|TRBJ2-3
CASSLGGNTQYF
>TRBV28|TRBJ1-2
CASSDITRVAYGYTF
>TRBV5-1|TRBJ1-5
CASSLGGDNQPQHF
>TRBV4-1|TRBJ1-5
CASSQDILGYNQPQHF
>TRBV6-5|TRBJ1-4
CASRKGTDPEKLFF
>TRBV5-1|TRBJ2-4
CASSPLAKNIQYF
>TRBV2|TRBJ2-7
CASSAGTFPYEQYF
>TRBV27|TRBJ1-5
CASSTQGFGNQPQHF
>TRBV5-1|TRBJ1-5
CASSLAAGIDDQPQHF
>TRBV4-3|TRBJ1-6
CASSHGSQNSPLHF
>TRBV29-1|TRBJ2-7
CSVRILSDTSYEQYF
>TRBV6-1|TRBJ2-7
CASSEPGQGSYEQYF
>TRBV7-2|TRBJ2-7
CASSTGTGFYEQYF
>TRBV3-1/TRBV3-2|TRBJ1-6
CASTRQGGNSPLHF
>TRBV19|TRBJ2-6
CASSPGGARVESGANVLTF
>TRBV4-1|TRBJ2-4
CASSYLGRGGKNIQYF
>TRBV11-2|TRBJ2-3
CASSLTGGVTTDTQYF
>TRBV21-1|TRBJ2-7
CASSTPPRAGPYEQYF
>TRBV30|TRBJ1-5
CAWSEDRGSYSNQPQHF
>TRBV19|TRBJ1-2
CASSPQTGQPERYTF
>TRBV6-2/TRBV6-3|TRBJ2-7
CASSTATHTYEQYF
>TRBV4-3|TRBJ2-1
CASSQESGGYYNEQFF
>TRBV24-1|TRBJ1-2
CATSDPGTDYGYTF